This TCR beta chain came from a study of T cell responses to AZD1222 COVID-19 vaccine. The repertoire was sequenced with immunoSEQ multiplex PCR; TCRdb's copy has only in-frame clones and lacks some. The data show roughly 130,000 clones, with around 90% seen just once and approximately 6% held by the top ten. The length of the CDR3 is 18 residues. Germline V gene data show CDR1 as SGDLS and CDR2 as YYNGEE. Losses at the gene ends were 0 bases for V and 0 bases for J; bases not matched to a gene: 9. The TCR originated in an adult in good health. The V and J genes are TRBV9 and TRBJ2-1; 7 bases fit TRBD2. Sequencing used peripheral blood, obtained on day 0 of AZD1222 vaccination. The DNA of the CDR3 is TGTGCCAGCAGCGTAGCTCACGGGGCGGGAGTCTCCTACAATGAGCAGTTCTTC. Its protein is CASSVAHGAGVSYNEQFF. The whole variable domain, filled in from reference TRBV9 and TRBJ2-1, reads DSGVTQTPKHLITATGQRVTLRCSPRSGDLSVYWYQQSLDQGLQFLIQYYNGEERAKGNILERFSAQQFPDLHSELNLSSLELGDSALYFCASSVAHGAGVSYNEQFFGPGTRLTVL.